Following are 17 T cell receptor beta chains from one sample sequenced in a study of blood T cell repertoires in COVID-19. Repertoires were generated with immunoSEQ multiplex PCR, while TCRdb's copy carries only in-frame clones and drops some. The table shows roughly 25,000 clones, with around 70% occurring only once. The sequenced sample consisted of peripheral blood. The source of these receptors is a woman older than 75 with acute or convalescent COVID-19.

The chain uses TRBV6-5 and TRBJ1-6; weak D call: TRBD1 (6 bases). Germline lookup yields CDR1 MNHEY and CDR2 SVGAGI. There are 13 residues in the CDR3. Trimming took 7 bases from V and 4 from J, leaving 8 bases between them. This chain's CDR3 is CASTGEYNSPLHF. Written as DNA, the CDR3 is TGTGCCAGCACAGGGGAGTATAATTCACCCCTCCACTTT.

V usage is TRBV5-1 and J usage is TRBJ2-1; the D gene is possibly TRBD2 (5 bases). Per the germline V gene, CDR1 is SGHRS and CDR2 is YFSETQ. This CDR3 is 12 amino acids long. The ends were cut back, 5 bases at V and 12 bases at J, with 15 bases in the middle. CDR3 loop: CASRELGEGQFF. CDR3 bases: TGCGCCAGCAGAGAGCTAGGAGAGGGGCAGTTCTTC.

In this sample, this clone turned up once. The chain combines TRBV5-1 with TRBJ2-7; 9 bases line up with TRBD1. The CDR3 loop spans 14 amino acids. Trimming removed 4 bases from V and 5 bases from J; junction bases left unmatched: 7. Germline assignment: CDR1 SGHRS and CDR2 YFSETQ. The DNA for the CDR3 is TGCGCCAGCAGCCTATGGGACAGGGAACACGAGCAGTACTTC. Amino acid sequence: CASSLWDREHEQYF.

The chain uses TRBV9 and TRBJ2-3, with TRBD2 identical over 11 bases. The ends lost 6 bases at V and 2 bases at J; junction bases unmatched: 5. Germline CDR1 SGDLS, CDR2 YYNGEE. This CDR3 is built from 15 residues. The CDR3, as DNA: TGTGCCAGCACGACTAGCGGGGACTCCACAGATACGCAGTATTTT. Its protein product is CASTTSGDSTDTQYF. The whole variable domain, remainder taken from reference TRBV9 and TRBJ2-3, is DSGVTQTPKHLITATGQRVTLRCSPRSGDLSVYWYQQSLDQGLQFLIQYYNGEERAKGNILERFSAQQFPDLHSELNLSSLELGDSALYFCASTTSGDSTDTQYFGPGTRLTVL.

This chain uses TRBV20-1 with TRBJ2-7; 7 bases are shared with TRBD2. Per germline, CDR1 DFQATT and CDR2 SNEGSKA (reference sequence). CDR3 length equals 12 residues. J was trimmed by 6 bases and V by 3 bases; bases with no gene match: 5. This chain's CDR3 is CSASSGLLEQYF. CDR3 nucleotides: TGCAGTGCTAGTAGCGGGCTCCTCGAGCAGTACTTC.

V and J are TRBV9 and TRBJ2-7, with TRBD1 identical over 7 bases. J lost 4 bases, V lost 4 bases, and 5 bases had no gene match. The CDR3 is 13 residues long. Germline loops: CDR1 SGDLS, CDR2 YYNGEE. CDR3 nucleotides: TGTGCCAGCAGCCCGTGGACAGGATACGAGCAGTACTTC. Translation gives CASSPWTGYEQYF.

This chain connects TRBV14 to TRBJ1-4; 7 nucleotides line up with TRBD1. This CDR3 has 14 residues. CDR1 and CDR2 (germline): SGHDN, FVKESK. Unmatched junction bases numbered 10, after V lost 4 bases and J lost 11 bases. The CDR3 reads CASSLTRDSPKLFF. DNA for the CDR3: TGTGCCAGCAGCCTGACCCGGGACAGCCCTAAACTGTTTTTT.

This clone was observed many times. V and J are TRBV19 and TRBJ2-7; D uncertain. In germline, CDR1 is LNHDA, CDR2 SQIVND (reference sequence). The V end lost 5 bases, the J end lost 2 bases, and 10 bases lay between the germline ends. This CDR3 contains 13 residues. CDR3 coding DNA: TGTGCCAGTAGTTTTAGCCACCCCTACGAGCAGTACTTC. Its protein product is CASSFSHPYEQYF.

The chain couples TRBV4-1 to TRBJ2-3, with 8 nucleotides matching TRBD1. Per germline, CDR1 MGHRA and CDR2 YSYEKL. The J segment lost 6 bases and the V segment lost 1 base, leaving 12 bases of the junction unmatched. The CDR3 is 17 amino acids. This CDR3 is CASSQGARGTGLDTQYF. CDR3 bases: TGCGCCAGCAGCCAAGGTGCCCGTGGGACAGGACTTGATACGCAGTATTTT.

This chain uses TRBV5-8 with TRBJ2-7, with 7 bases matching TRBD2. This CDR3 is 15 amino acids long. J lost 2 bases, V lost 5 bases, and 10 bases had no gene match. Germline V gene data show CDR1 as SGHTS and CDR2 as YDEGEE. For the CDR3, the DNA is TGTGCCAGCAGTTCGGGAGCTAGCGGACCCTACGAGCAGTACTTC. Translation gives CASSSGASGPYEQYF.

The chain carries TRBV5-1 and TRBJ2-7, with a possible D match to TRBD1 (6 bases). Between the trimmed V and J ends, which lost 7 bases and 1 base, there was a span of 12 bases. CDR1 is SGHRS and CDR2 is YFSETQ in the germline V gene. CDR3 size: 13 residues. The CDR3 loop is CASQQGTSYEQYF. The CDR3 bases are TGCGCCAGCCAACAGGGTACGTCCTACGAGCAGTACTTC.

The chain recombines TRBV5-4 with TRBJ2-3; 7 bases align to TRBD1. CDR1 is SGHNT and CDR2 is YYREEE in the germline V gene (reference sequence). With 4 bases clipped from V and 0 bases from J, the junction kept 5 bases outside the gene matches. CDR3 size: 15 residues. The CDR3 nucleotides read TGTGCCAGCAGCCTCGGGACAGTTAGCACAGATACGCAGTATTTT. This translates into CASSLGTVSTDTQYF. Using reference TRBV5-4 and TRBJ2-3 for the parts outside the CDR3, the full variable domain is ETGVTQSPTHLIKTRGQQVTLRCSSQSGHNTVSWYQQALGQGPQFIFQYYREEENGRGNFPPRFSGLQFPNYSSELNVNALELDDSALYLCASSLGTVSTDTQYFGPGTRLTVL.

The V and J genes are TRBV29-1 and TRBJ1-1; tentative D call: TRBD1 (6 bases). Germline V gene lookup returns CDR1 SQVTM and CDR2 ANQGSEA. V was clipped by 4 bases and J by 0 bases, with 9 bases between them. This CDR3 has 13 amino acids. Written as DNA, the CDR3 is TGCAGCGTTGCCGGGACACTGAACACTGAAGCTTTCTTT. It codes for CSVAGTLNTEAFF.

The sample holds one count of this clone. V is TRBV11-3 and J is TRBJ2-2, with a weak D call TRBD2 (5 bases). This CDR3 is built from 13 residues. V was trimmed by 5 bases and J by 7 bases, leaving 11 bases between them. In germline, CDR1 is SGHNT, CDR2 YENEEA. CDR3 coding DNA: TGTGCCAGCAGCCCCGAGGGTATCGGGGAGCTGTTTTTT. Encoded protein: CASSPEGIGELFF.

CDR3 nucleotide sequence: TGTGCCAGCAGCTTCGTAACGGTGGGGGGGAGCACCGGGGAGCTGTTTTTT. It translates to CASSFVTVGGSTGELFF. This rearrangement joins TRBV7-9 to TRBJ2-2; TRBD2 matches at 7 bases. The CDR3 is 17 amino acids. V dropped 3 bases and J dropped 4; count of bases not matched to a gene: 11. Germline assignment: CDR1 SEHNR and CDR2 FQNEAQ (reference sequence).

This clone was counted only a few times. V usage is TRBV2 and J usage is TRBJ1-3; TRBD1 is a possible D gene (5 bases). In germline, CDR1 is SNHLY, CDR2 FYNNEI. The CDR3 consists of 15 residues. The V and J ends lost 6 bases and 0 bases respectively, with 12 bases between them. The CDR3 DNA sequence: TGTGCCAGCAGGGCAGGGTCCTTCTCTGGAAACACCATATATTTT. Translating gives CASRAGSFSGNTIYF.

The gene calls are TRBV14 and TRBJ2-1; weak D call: TRBD2 (5 bases). CDR1 and CDR2 from the germline V gene are SGHDN and FVKESK. CDR3 length: 12 amino acids. Trimming removed 1 base at V and 10 bases at J, with 8 bases between. This CDR3 is CASSQGRGEQFF. The CDR3 DNA reads TGTGCCAGCAGCCAAGGTCGCGGGGAGCAGTTCTTC.